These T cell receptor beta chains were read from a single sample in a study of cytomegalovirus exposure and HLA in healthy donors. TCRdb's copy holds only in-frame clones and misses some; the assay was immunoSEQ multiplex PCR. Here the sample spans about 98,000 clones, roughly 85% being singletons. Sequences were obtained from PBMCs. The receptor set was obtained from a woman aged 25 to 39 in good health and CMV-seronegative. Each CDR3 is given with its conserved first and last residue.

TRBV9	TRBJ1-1	CASSVGSTGEATEAFF
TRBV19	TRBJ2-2	CASRPDREDTGELFF
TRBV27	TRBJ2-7	CASSLSGTGAKQYF
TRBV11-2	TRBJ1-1	CASRSLTFTVSNTEAFF
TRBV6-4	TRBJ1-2	CASSGTGGGYGYTF
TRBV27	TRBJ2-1	CASYSLAGGPAEQFF
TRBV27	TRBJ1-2	CASSPDRVYGYTF
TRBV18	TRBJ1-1	CASSPSTRTLEAFF
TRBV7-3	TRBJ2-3	CASSFFGTDTQYF
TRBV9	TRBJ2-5	CASSVGQGQETQYF
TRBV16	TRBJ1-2	CASSPQGDGYTF
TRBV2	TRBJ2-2	CASRDRANTGELFF
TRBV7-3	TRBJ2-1	CASSLNRPTGYNEQFF
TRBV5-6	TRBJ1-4	CASRYSGGEKLFF
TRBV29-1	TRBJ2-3	CSVEAEFSTDTQYF
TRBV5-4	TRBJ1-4	CASSNSGRNEKLFF
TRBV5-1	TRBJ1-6	CASSLELDRVNSPLHF
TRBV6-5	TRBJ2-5	CASSYSFPLRTQYF
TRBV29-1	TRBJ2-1	CSVEDPAGGGYNEQFF
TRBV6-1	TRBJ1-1	CASRVLITDTEAFF
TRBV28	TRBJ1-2	CASRVAGEGYTF
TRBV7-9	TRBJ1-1	CASSLGPETEAFF
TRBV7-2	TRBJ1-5	CASSPQGTYSNQPQHF
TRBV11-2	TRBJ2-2	CASRHFRGNTGELFF
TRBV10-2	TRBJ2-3	CASSESVSPPPGLALEDTQYF
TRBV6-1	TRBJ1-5	CASSEVRGVVQPQHF
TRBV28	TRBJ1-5	CASRLLPEQPQHF
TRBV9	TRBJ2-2	CASSPRERVNTGELFF
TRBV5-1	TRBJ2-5	CASSSGQSQETQYF
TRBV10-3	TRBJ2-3	CAIRNSASGASTDTQYF
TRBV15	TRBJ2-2	CATSRDLAGAHTGELFF
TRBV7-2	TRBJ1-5	CASSTYSNQPQHF
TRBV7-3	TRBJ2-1	CASSPPGLAGEQFF
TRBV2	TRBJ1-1	CASSVYTTDTEAFF
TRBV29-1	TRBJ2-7	CSVLPGLGSYEQYF
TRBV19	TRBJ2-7	CASSERGGSHEQYF
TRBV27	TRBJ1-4	CASSLGTVEKLFF
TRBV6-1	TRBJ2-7	CASSERGSRGSYEQYF
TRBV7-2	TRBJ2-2	CASSFNPGTAAGELFF
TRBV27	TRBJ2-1	CASSFGGRRRNNEQFF